This T cell receptor (beta chain) was sequenced for a study of blood T cells in healthy people across ages. Study conclusions and caveats: Compared with aged donors, long-lived donors showed fewer expanded clones, suggesting selection. Diversity figures based on one million T cells were deemed too low. Across samples, TCR beta diversity tracked strongly with naive T cell percentage.

For the second PCR, which ran for roughly 6 to 12 cycles, a sample-barcoded 5' primer and a J-beta primer mix were used. TCRdb reprocessed the 5' RACE reads with MiXCR, giving one entry per CDR3 protein. The top ten hold 20% to 25% of the sample, which has about 730,000 distinct CDR3 sequences, 40% to 45% seen once. About this clonotype itself: Its antigen is not known.

The germline V gene has CDR1 LGHNA and CDR2 YSLEER. Trimming took 0 bases from V and 9 from J, leaving 6 bases between them. This CDR3 spans 13 amino acids. Each sample yielded at least 5 micrograms of PBMC total RNA. The chain carries TRBV4-3 and TRBJ1-6, with D unresolved. The TCR originated in a woman aged 55-70 years in good health. The sample was blood. CDR3 sequence (DNA): TGCGCCAGCAGCCAAGATCGAGTTTCACCCCTCCACTTT. This gives the protein CASSQDRVSPLHF.